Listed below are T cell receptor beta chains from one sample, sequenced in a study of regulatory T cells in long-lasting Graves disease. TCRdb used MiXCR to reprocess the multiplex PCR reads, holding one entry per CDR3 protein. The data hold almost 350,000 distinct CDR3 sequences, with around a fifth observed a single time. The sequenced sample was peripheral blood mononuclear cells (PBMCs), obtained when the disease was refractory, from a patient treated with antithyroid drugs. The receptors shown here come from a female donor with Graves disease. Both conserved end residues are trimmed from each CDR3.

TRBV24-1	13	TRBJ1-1	ATSDSGPRSTEAF
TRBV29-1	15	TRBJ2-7	SVVFVGLAGLSYEQY
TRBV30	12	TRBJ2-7	AWRSGTGNREQH
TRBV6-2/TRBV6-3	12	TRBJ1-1	ASSYLQLNTEAF
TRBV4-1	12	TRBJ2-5	ASSQAGGQETQY
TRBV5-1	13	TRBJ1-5	ASSLEGPSHQPQH
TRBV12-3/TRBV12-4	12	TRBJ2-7	ASTATGLFTEQY
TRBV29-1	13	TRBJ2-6	SVESRASGANVLT
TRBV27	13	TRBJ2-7	ASSLRSALTGERY
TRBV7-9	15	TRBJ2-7	ASSPGLAGGSSYEQY
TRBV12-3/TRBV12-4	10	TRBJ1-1	ASSLWGTKAF
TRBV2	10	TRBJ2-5	ASSEGQETQY
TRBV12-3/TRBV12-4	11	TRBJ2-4	ASSPTGFNIQY
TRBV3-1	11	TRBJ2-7	ASTPRGGYEQY
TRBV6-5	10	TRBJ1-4	ASSFEYKKLF
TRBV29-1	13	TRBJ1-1	SVEDPGQKNTEAF
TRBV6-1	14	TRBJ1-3	ASSAGTGGFGNTIY
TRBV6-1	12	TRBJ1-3	ASREGTSGNTIY
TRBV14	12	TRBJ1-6	ASRLGSQNSPLH
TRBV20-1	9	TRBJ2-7	SAGTAYEQY
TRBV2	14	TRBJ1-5	ASRNGRGYSNQPQH
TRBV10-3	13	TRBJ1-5	AISADSYSNQPQH
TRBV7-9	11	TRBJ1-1	ASSSPGQGEAF
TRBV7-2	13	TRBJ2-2	ASSAKGSNTGELF
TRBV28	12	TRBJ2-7	ASTQLAGTYEQY
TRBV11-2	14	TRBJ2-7	ASSLRGLASSYEQY
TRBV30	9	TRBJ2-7	AWRRGYEQY
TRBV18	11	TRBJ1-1	ASSPGLDTEAF
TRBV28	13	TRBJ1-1	ASISAAITTTEAF
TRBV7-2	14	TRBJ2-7	ARSLAVQGLDCEQY
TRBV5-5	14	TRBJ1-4	ASSPHLGATNEKLF
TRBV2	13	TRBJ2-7	ASSGERGGPYEQY
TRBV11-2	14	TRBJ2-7	ASSLGPLAGTYEQY